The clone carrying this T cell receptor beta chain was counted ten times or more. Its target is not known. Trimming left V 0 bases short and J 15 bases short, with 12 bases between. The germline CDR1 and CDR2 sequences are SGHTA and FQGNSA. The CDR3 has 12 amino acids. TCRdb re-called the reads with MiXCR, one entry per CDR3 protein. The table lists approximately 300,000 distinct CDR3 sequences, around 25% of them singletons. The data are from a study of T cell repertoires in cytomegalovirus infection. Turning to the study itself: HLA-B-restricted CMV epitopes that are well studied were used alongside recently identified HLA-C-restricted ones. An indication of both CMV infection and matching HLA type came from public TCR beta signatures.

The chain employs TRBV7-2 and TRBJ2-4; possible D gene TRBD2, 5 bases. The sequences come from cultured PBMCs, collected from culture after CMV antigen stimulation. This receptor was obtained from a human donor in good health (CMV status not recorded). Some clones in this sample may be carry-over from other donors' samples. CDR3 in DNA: TGTGCCAGCAGCTTAGCGCTTTCTAGCTTGTACTTC. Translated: CASSLALSSLYF.